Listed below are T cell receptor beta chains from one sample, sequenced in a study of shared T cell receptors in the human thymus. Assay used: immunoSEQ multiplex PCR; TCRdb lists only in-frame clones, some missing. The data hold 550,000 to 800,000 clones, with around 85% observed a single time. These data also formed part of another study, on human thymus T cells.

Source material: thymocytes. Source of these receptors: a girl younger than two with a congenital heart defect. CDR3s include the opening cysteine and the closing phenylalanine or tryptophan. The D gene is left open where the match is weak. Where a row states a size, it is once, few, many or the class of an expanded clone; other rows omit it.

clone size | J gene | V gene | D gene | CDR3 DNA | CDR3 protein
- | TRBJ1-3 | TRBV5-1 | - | TGCGCCAGCAGCTTGGCAGGGAACTCTGGAAACACCATATATTTT | CASSLAGNSGNTIYF
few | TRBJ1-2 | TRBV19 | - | TGTGCCAGTATCCTCCGACAGGAGGAACTAGGAGGCTATGGCTACACCTTC | CASILRQEELGGYGYTF
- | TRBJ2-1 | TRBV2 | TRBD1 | TGTGCCAGCAGTGAAGAGGATTTCCGGGACAGGGCGTACAATGAGCAGTTCTTC | CASSEEDFRDRAYNEQFF
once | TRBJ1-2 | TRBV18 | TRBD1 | TGTGCCAGCTCACACGACAGGGATGGCTACACCTTC | CASSHDRDGYTF
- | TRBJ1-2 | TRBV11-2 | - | TGTGCCAGCAGCCGGACAGACCACTATGGCTACACCTTC | CASSRTDHYGYTF
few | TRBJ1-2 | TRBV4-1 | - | TGCGCCAGCAGCCAAGTGAGCAGTCCAGGAAACTATGGCTACACCTTC | CASSQVSSPGNYGYTF
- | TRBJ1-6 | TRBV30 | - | TGTGCCTGGAGAGGACTATATTCACCCCTCCACTTT | CAWRGLYSPLHF
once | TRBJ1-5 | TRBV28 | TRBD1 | TGTGCCAGCAGTTCGACAGGGGAATTGGGCAATCAGCCCCAGCATTTT | CASSSTGELGNQPQHF
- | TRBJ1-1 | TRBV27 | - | TGTGCCAGCAGTTTATATACAGCCGTGGGTACTGAAGCTTTCTTT | CASSLYTAVGTEAFF
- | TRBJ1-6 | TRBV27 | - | TGTGCCAGCAGCTTAGCACCTCCGACAGGAAATTCACCCCTCCACTTT | CASSLAPPTGNSPLHF
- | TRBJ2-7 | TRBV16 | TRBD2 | TGTGCCAGCAGCCCCGGGGGGAAGACCTACGAGCAGTACTTC | CASSPGGKTYEQYF
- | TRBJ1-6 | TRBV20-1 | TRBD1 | TGCAGGGACAGGGGAAATTCACCCCTCCACTTT | CRDRGNSPLHF
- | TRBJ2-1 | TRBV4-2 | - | TGTGCCAGCAGCGTTAACTCTCCTACTTACAATGAGCAGTTCTTC | CASSVNSPTYNEQFF
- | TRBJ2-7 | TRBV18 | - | TGTGCCAGCTCACCTGTGGGCGGGGTAGAATCCTACGAGCAGTACTTC | CASSPVGGVESYEQYF
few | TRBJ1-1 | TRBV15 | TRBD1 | TGTGCCACCAGCAGAGATAACAGCTTGGGGTACCAGGGACAGTACTTGGGGAACACTGAAGCTTTCTTT | CATSRDNSLGYQGQYLGNTEAFF
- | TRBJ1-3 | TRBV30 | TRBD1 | TGTGCCACAAACACCGGGACAGGGAGTATCTCTGGAAACACCATATATTTT | CATNTGTGSISGNTIYF
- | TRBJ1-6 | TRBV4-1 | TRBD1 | TGCGCCAGCAGACTCTCGGACAGGGATGGCTCACCCCTCCACTTT | CASRLSDRDGSPLHF
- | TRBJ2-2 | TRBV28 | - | TGTGCCAGCAGTTTGGGGGGGCGCGGAACCGGGGAGCTGTTTTTT | CASSLGGRGTGELFF
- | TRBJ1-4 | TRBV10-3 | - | TGTGCCACACAAGACAGTTTTGGTGAAAAACTGTTTTTT | CATQDSFGEKLFF
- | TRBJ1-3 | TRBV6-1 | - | TGTGCCAGCAGTGAATGGTGGACACAAGGAAACACCATATATTTT | CASSEWWTQGNTIYF
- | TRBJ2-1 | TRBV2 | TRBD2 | TGTGCCAGCAGTGGAGGGACTAGCGTCAGTGATGAGCAGTTCTTC | CASSGGTSVSDEQFF
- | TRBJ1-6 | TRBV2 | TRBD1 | TGTGCCAGCAGGCGCGGGGACAGGGTTTTTAGGTCCTATAATTCACCCCTCCACTTT | CASRRGDRVFRSYNSPLHF
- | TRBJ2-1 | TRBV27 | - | TGTGCCAGCAGTTTAGGGGGGAAGGCCTACAATGAGCAGTTCTTC | CASSLGGKAYNEQFF
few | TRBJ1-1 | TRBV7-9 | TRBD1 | TGTGCCAGCAGCCTAAGACAGGGGACATTGAACACTGAAGCTTTCTTT | CASSLRQGTLNTEAFF
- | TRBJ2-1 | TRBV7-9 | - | TGTGCCAGCAGCTTAGCGCGAGCGGAAACAAACAATGAGCAGTTCTTC | CASSLARAETNNEQFF
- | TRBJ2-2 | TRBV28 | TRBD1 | TGTGCCAGCAGTTTAATATCGTGGGGACAGGGGGCCGAGGGGGAGCTGTTTTTT | CASSLISWGQGAEGELFF
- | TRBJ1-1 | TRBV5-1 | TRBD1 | TGCGCCAGCAGCTTGGGGGATAGACAGGGTCCGAACACTGAAGCTTTCTTT | CASSLGDRQGPNTEAFF
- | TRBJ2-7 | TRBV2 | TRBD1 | TGTGCCAGCAGTGAACCGGGGACAGGGGGCTGCTACGAGCAGTACTTC | CASSEPGTGGCYEQYF
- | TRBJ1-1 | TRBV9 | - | TGTGCCAGCAGCCCTAGACAGGCCGGTGTAAACACTGAAGCTTTCTTT | CASSPRQAGVNTEAFF
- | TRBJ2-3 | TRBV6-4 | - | TGTGCCAGCAGTGACCTGTTTGCCAAAACGGGATTTAGGCAATCGCGAAGAAGCACAGATACGCAGTATTTT | CASSDLFAKTGFRQSRRSTDTQYF
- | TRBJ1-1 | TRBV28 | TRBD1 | TGTGCCAGCAGTCGGGACAGGGGGCGCGAGCAGGGTGAAGCTTTCTTT | CASSRDRGREQGEAFF
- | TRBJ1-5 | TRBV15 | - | TGTGCCACCAGCAGGTATTACGGGGATCAGCCCCAGCATTTT | CATSRYYGDQPQHF
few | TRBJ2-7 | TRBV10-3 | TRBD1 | TGTGCCACAACCGGACAGGGTCCCCCTTACGAGCAGTACTTC | CATTGQGPPYEQYF
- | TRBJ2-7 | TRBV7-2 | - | TGTGCCAGCAGCTTGTCCAACAGGGACGCGGAAAGCTACGAGCAGTACTTC | CASSLSNRDAESYEQYF
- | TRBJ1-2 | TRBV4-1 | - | TGCGCCAGCAGCCAAGACCATCTGAGGGTTTTCGACTATGGCTACACCTTC | CASSQDHLRVFDYGYTF
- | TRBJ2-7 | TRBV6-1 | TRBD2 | TGTGCCAGCAGAGATAGCGGGGGGCCTAGCTACGAGCAGTACTTC | CASRDSGGPSYEQYF
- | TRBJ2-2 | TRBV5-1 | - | TGCGCCAGCAGCTTGGTCCAGGGGCGCGTTCCCGGGGAGCTGTTTTTT | CASSLVQGRVPGELFF
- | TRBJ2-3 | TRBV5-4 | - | TGTGCCAGCAGCTTGGCCCGGGGGATCTTTACAGATACGCAGTATTTT | CASSLARGIFTDTQYF
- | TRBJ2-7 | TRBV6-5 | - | TGTGCCAGCAGTTATCGAGGGGGGGCCGACGAGCAGTACTTC | CASSYRGGADEQYF
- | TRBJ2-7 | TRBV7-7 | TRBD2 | TGTGCCAGCAGCCTGGGACTAGCGGGGAGATACGAGCAGTACTTC | CASSLGLAGRYEQYF
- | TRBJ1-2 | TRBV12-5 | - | TGTGCTAGTGGTTTGGGTCACATCACCTTC | CASGLGHITF
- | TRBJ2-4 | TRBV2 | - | TGTGCCAGCAGTGAATACGCAGGGGAAATAGCCAAAAACATTCAGTACTTC | CASSEYAGEIAKNIQYF
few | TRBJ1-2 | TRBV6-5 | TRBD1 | TGTGCCAGCAGGTACGACAGGGGGGACGATGGCTACACCTTC | CASRYDRGDDGYTF
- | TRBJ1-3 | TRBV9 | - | TGTGCCAGCAGCCTCCACCAGACAGACCCCTCTGGAAACACCATATATTTT | CASSLHQTDPSGNTIYF
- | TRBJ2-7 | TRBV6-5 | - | TGTGCCACCCGAGGGGGGGGGAGCTCCTACGAGCAGTACTTC | CATRGGGSSYEQYF
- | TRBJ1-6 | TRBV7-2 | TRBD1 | TGTGCCAGCAACTGGGACAGTAATTCACCCCTCCACTTT | CASNWDSNSPLHF
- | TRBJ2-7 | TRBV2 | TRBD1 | TGTGCCAGCAGACCGATTGACAGGGGGCCCTCCTACGAGCAGTACTTC | CASRPIDRGPSYEQYF
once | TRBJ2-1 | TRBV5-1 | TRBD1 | TGCGCCAGCAGCTTGAGGGACAGGGGTTCCTACAATGAGCAGTTCTTC | CASSLRDRGSYNEQFF
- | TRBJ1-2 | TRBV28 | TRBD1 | TGTGCCAGCAGTCCTACCCCCAACCTCCGGGACAGTCTCGACGAACTCTATGGCTACACCTTC | CASSPTPNLRDSLDELYGYTF
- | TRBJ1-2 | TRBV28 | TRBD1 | TGTGCCAGCAGTACCCGCACCGGACAGGCTACCTCCAACTATGGCTACACCTTC | CASSTRTGQATSNYGYTF